The next 9 T cell receptor beta chains were all read from a single sample in a study of human T cells and chemical hapten exposure. TCRdb passed the RACE reads through MiXCR, listing each CDR3 protein once. The table has around 360,000 distinct CDR3 sequences, around 6% seen once; the top ten hold around 6.1%. Time point defined: patch test 2, 6 weeks after DPC sensitization. The treatment: therapeutic diphenylcyclopropenone sensitization with weekly scalp DPC. Sequenced here: whole blood, sampled in connection with sensitization to the hapten diphenylcyclopropenone (DPC). The receptor source for this set is a woman aged 18-29 years with alopecia areata. Some clones in this sample may be carry-over from other donors' samples.

For the CDR3, the DNA is TGTGCCAGCAGTTCCGGAGGGACCCCCACAGATACGCAGTATTTT. Protein sequence: CASSSGGTPTDTQYF. The chain is built from TRBV12-3 or TRBV12-4 and TRBJ2-3, with a possible D match to TRBD2 (6 bases). V lost 4 bases and J 2 bases, leaving 13 bases between the germline ends. The CDR3 has 15 amino acids.

CDR3 in amino acids: CASSLRAGNRNTIYF. The CDR3 nucleotides read TGTGCCAGCAGCTTAAGAGCAGGGAATAGAAACACCATATATTTT. The V and J genes are TRBV7-2 and TRBJ1-3; D may be TRBD1 (5 bases). Germline CDR1 and CDR2: SGHTA and FQGNSA. The CDR3 length is 15 residues. V lost 2 bases and J lost 5, with 13 bases in between.

This clonotype was recorded at least ten times. This chain links TRBV20-1 with TRBJ2-5; 14 bases map to TRBD2. The CDR3 runs 16 residues. Germline V gives CDR1 DFQATT, CDR2 SNEGSKA (reference sequence). With 3 bases clipped from V and 3 bases from J, the junction kept 6 bases outside the gene matches. The CDR3 sequence: CSASPTSGGAEETQYF. The CDR3 DNA sequence: TGCAGTGCTAGTCCGACTAGCGGGGGGGCCGAAGAGACCCAGTACTTC.

This chain links TRBV6-2 or TRBV6-3 with TRBJ2-7; D call uncertain. The germline CDR1 and CDR2 sequences are MNHEY and SVGEGT. This CDR3 is built from 13 residues. V was pared by 10 bases and J by 0 bases, with 13 bases between. The CDR3 sequence is CATKGVLSYEQYF. DNA for the CDR3: TGTGCCACCAAAGGAGTCCTCTCCTACGAGCAGTACTTC.

This rearrangement joins TRBV28 to TRBJ2-2; D not certain. Trimming pared 9 bases from V and 5 bases from J, leaving 16 bases between. In germline, CDR1 is MDHEN, CDR2 SYDVKM. This CDR3 comprises 14 residues. The CDR3 DNA follows: TGTGCCAGTGACTCTTGGGCACGGACCGGGGAGCTGTTTTTT. Amino acid sequence: CASDSWARTGELFF. The whole variable domain, filled in from reference TRBV28 and TRBJ2-2, reads DVKVTQSSRYLVKRTGEKVFLECVQDMDHENMFWYRQDPGLGLRLIYFSYDVKMKEKGDIPEGYSVSREKKERFSLILESASTNQTSMYLCASDSWARTGELFFGEGSRLTVL.

This chain connects TRBV25-1 to TRBJ2-7; D is possibly TRBD1 (6 bases). The germline V gene has CDR1 MGHDK and CDR2 SYGVNS. With 7 bases removed from V and 0 bases from J, the gap between germline ends came to 10 bases. This CDR3 spans 13 amino acids. The CDR3 bases are TGTGCCAGCACCCTGACAGGCTCCTACGAGCAGTACTTC. Its translation: CASTLTGSYEQYF.

This clonotype was counted only a few times. The gene calls are TRBV7-9 and TRBJ2-2; TRBD2 matches at 9 bases. The CDR3 runs 19 residues. Germline V gene sequence: CDR1 SEHNR, CDR2 FQNEAQ (reference sequence). The J segment lost 4 bases and the V segment lost 5 bases, leaving 17 bases of the junction unmatched. This CDR3 is CASSVSLAGDERGTGELFF. For the CDR3, the DNA is TGTGCCAGCAGCGTCTCTTTAGCGGGGGACGAACGAGGCACCGGGGAGCTGTTTTTT. The variable domain in full, with the rest retrieved from reference TRBV7-9 and TRBJ2-2, is DTGVSQNPRHKITKRGQNVTFRCDPISEHNRLYWYRQTLGQGPEFLTYFQNEAQLEKSRLLSDRFSAERPKGSFSTLEIQRTEQGDSAMYLCASSVSLAGDERGTGELFFGEGSRLTVL.

In this sample, this clonotype turned up many times. V and J are TRBV6-5 and TRBJ1-2; D unresolved. Trimming shortened V by 8 bases and J by 5 bases, and 15 bases separated the two germline ends. Germline CDR1 MNHEY, CDR2 SVGAGI. The CDR3 runs to 13 residues. This chain's CDR3 is CASGRSTAYGYTF. CDR3 coding DNA: TGTGCCAGCGGGCGGAGCACGGCTTATGGCTACACCTTC.

This clonotype was observed a handful of times. V usage is TRBV6-1 and J usage is TRBJ2-7; D is unclear. The CDR3 extends over 14 amino acids. Germline values: CDR1 MNHNS, CDR2 SASEGT. V shed 1 base and J shed 0 bases, with 7 bases lying between them. CDR3 amino acids: CASSEDASSYEQYF. As DNA, the CDR3 is TGTGCCAGCAGTGAAGACGCCAGCTCCTACGAGCAGTACTTC.